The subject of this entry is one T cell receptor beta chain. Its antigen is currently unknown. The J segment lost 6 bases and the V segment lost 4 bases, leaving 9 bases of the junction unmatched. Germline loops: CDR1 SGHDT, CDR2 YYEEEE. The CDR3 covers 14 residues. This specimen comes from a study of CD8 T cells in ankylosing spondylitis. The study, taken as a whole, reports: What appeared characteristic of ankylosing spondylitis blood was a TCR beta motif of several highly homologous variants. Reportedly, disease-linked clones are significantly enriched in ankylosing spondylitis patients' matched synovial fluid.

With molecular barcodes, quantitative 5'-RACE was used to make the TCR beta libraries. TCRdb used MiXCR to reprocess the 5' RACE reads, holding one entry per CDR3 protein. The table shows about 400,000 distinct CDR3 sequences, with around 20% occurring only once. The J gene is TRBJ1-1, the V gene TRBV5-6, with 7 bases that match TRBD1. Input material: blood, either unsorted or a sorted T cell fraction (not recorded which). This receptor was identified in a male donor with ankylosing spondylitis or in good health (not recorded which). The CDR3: CASSDRQGAPEAFF. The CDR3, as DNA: TGTGCCAGCAGCGACCGACAGGGAGCACCTGAAGCTTTCTTT.